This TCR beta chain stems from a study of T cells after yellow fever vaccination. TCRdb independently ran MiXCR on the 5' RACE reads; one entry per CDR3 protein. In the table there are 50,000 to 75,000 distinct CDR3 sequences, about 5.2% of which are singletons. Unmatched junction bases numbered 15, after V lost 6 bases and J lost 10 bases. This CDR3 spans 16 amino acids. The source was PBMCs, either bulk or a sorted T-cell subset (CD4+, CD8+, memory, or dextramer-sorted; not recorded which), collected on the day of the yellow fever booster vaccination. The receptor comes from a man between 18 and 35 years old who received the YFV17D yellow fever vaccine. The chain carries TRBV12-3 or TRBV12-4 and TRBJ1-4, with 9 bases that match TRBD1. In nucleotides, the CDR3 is TGTGCCAGCAGCCAACCGACAGGGGGTGTTCTGGGAAAACTGTTTTTT. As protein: CASSQPTGGVLGKLFF.